The text below deals with one TCR beta chain. The antigen is unknown. The data were taken from a study of shared clonotypes between healthy human individuals. Study-wide results and limits: Only a few donors were included, so the genetic and exposure-history diversity represented was limited.

CDR1 is SQVTM, CDR2 ANQGSEA, per germline. V dropped 6 bases and J dropped 8; count of bases not matched to a gene: 6. The CDR3 runs 11 residues. Donors comprised healthy HIV-negative adults lacking recent acute infections or vaccinations. With unsorted samples, genomic DNA was obtained from tens of millions of PBMCs. The authors split each subset's genomic DNA evenly across several immunoSEQ plates. Profiled with immunoSEQ multiplex PCR; TCRdb holds only in-frame clones, not every one. The table records approximately 510,000 clones, about four fifths of them present only once. The chain has TRBV29-1 and TRBJ1-2; 7 bases align to TRBD1. This sequence was found in a woman aged 40 to 50 in good health. Some clones in this sample may be carry-over from other donors' samples. The sequencing input was PBMCs. The CDR3 loop reads CSVERGQGYTF. As DNA, the CDR3 is TGCAGCGTAGAAAGGGGGCAGGGCTACACCTTC.